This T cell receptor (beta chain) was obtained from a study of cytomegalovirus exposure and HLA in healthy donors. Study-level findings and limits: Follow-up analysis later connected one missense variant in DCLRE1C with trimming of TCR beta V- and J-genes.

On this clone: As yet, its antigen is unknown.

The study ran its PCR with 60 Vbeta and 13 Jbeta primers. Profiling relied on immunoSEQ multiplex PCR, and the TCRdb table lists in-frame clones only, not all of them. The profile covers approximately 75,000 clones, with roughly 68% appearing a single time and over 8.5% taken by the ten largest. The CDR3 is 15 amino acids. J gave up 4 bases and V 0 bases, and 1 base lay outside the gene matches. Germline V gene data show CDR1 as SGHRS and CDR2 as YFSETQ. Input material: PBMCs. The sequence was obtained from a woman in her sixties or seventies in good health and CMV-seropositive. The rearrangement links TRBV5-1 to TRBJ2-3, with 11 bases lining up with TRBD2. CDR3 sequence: CASSLVGLAADTQYF. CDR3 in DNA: TGCGCCAGCAGCTTGGTGGGACTAGCGGCAGATACGCAGTATTTT. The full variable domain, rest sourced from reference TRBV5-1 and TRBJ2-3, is KAGVTQTPRYLIKTRGQQVTLSCSPISGHRSVSWYQQTPGQGLQFLFEYFSETQRNKGNFPGRFSGRQFSNSRSEMNVSTLELGDSALYLCASSLVGLAADTQYFGPGTRLTVL.